This TCR beta chain was sequenced during a study of CD8 T cells in Susac syndrome. The study, taken as a whole, reports: The relatively small number of individuals in the TCR sequencing and HLA analysis was acknowledged by the study.

The CDR3 covers 12 residues. Trimming left V 7 bases short and J 3 bases short, with 9 bases between. Per the germline V gene, CDR1 is MNHEY and CDR2 is SVGAGI. As regards this clonotype: Its antigen is not known.

Roughly 0.45 to 1 ug RNA was reverse transcribed with random hexamers. TCRdb ran MiXCR on the immunoSEQ multiplex PCR reads and lists one entry per CDR3 protein. This sample has a few hundred thousand distinct CDR3 sequences; 95% occur once, and the top ten carry approximately 0.082%. The material sequenced was CD4+ T cells from PBMCs. V is TRBV6-5 and J is TRBJ1-2, with D possibly matching TRBD1 (5 bases). This TCR was recovered from a human donor with multiple sclerosis. In DNA, the CDR3 is TGTGCCAGCACTAGGGGAGACTATGGCTACACCTTC. Translating it yields CASTRGDYGYTF.